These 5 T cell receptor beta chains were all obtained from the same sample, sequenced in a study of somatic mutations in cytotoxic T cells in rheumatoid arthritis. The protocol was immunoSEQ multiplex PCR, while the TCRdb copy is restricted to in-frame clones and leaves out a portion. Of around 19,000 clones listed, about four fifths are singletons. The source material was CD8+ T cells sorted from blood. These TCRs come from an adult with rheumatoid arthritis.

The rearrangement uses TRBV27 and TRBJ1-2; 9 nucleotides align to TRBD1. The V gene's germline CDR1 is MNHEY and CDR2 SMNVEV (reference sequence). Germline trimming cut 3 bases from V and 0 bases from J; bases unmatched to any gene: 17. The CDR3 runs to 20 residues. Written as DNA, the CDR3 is TGTGCCAGCAGTTTCGGGGGCCCCCCGGGACAGGGTTTCCCTAACTATGGCTACACCTTC. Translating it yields CASSFGGPPGQGFPNYGYTF.

This chain's CDR3 is CASSLATSTVLTNYGYTF. The CDR3 nucleotides are TGTGCCAGCAGCTTAGCCACCAGCACGGTTCTTACTAACTATGGCTACACCTTC. This chain joins TRBV7-9 and TRBJ1-2; D gene unclear. This CDR3 is built from 18 residues. Germline-derived CDR1 and CDR2 are SEHNR and FQNEAQ (reference sequence). Trimming took off 0 bases at V and 0 bases at J, with 17 bases between the two ends.

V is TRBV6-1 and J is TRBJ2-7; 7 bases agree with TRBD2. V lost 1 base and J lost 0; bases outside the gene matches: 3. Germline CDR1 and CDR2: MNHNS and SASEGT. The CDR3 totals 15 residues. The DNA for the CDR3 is TGTGCCAGCAGTGAAGTAGGCGGGAGCTCCTACGAGCAGTACTTC. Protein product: CASSEVGGSSYEQYF.

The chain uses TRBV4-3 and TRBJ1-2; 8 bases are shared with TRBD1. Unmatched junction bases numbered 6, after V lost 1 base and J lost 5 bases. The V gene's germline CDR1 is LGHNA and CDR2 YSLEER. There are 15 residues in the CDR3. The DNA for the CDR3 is TGCGCCAGCAGCCAAGCTCGGACAGGGTCATATGGCTACACCTTC. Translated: CASSQARTGSYGYTF.

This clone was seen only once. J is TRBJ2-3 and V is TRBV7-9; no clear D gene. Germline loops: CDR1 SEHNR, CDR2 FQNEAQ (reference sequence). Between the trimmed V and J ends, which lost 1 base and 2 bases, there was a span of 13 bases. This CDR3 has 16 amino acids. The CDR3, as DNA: TGTGCCAGCAGCTTAGAGGCCTACCCCTCCACAGATACGCAGTATTTT. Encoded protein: CASSLEAYPSTDTQYF. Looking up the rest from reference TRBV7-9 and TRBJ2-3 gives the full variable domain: DTGVSQNPRHKITKRGQNVTFRCDPISEHNRLYWYRQTLGQGPEFLTYFQNEAQLEKSRLLSDRFSAERPKGSFSTLEIQRTEQGDSAMYLCASSLEAYPSTDTQYFGPGTRLTVL.